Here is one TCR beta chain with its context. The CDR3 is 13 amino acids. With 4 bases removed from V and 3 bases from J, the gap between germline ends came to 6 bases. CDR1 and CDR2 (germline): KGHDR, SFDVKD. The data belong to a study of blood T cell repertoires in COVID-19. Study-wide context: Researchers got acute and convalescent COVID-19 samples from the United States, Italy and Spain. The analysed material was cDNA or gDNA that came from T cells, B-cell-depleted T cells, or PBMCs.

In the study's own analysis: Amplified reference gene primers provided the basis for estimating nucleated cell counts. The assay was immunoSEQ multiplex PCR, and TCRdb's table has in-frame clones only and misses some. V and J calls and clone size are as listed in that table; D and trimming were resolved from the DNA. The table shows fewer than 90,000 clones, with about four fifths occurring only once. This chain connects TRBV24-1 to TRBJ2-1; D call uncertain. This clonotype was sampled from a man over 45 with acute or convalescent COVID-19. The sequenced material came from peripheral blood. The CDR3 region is CATSESRYNEQFF. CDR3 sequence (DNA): TGTGCCACCAGTGAATCCCGCTACAATGAGCAGTTCTTC.